Listed below are T cell receptor beta chains from one sample, sequenced in a study of CD4 T cells in relation to SARS-CoV-2 and coronaviruses. The protocol was immunoSEQ multiplex PCR, while the TCRdb copy is restricted to in-frame clones and leaves out a portion. The sample has 25,000 to 35,000 clones; around 72% are singletons. The antigens of these receptors remain unknown. The sequenced sample was CD4+ T cells from PBMCs, cultured in vitro. These receptors came from a human donor in good health. Both conserved end residues are part of each CDR3. A D gene is named only where the DNA matches it firmly. Expanded clones are given a class, and other clones once, few, many or no size at all.

clone_size | j_call | d_call | v_call | cdr3_aa | cdr3_nt
NA | TRBJ2-3 | TRBD2 | TRBV10-3 | CAISDVGLAGGYTDTQYF | TGTGCCATCAGTGATGTTGGGCTAGCGGGTGGATACACAGATACGCAGTATTTT
NA | TRBJ2-2 | TRBD2 | TRBV11-2 | CASSLGLAYTGELFF | TGTGCCAGCAGCTTAGGACTAGCGTACACCGGGGAGCTGTTTTTT
NA | TRBJ1-6 | NA | TRBV9 | CASSVEGPSPLHF | TGTGCCAGCAGCGTAGAAGGGCCGTCACCCCTCCACTTT
NA | TRBJ2-3 | NA | TRBV19 | CASSIKLGTDTQYF | TGTGCCAGTAGTATCAAACTAGGGACAGATACGCAGTATTTT
NA | TRBJ1-2 | TRBD1 | TRBV5-6 | CASSFGTGAYGYTF | TGTGCCAGCAGTTTCGGGACAGGGGCTTATGGCTACACCTTC
NA | TRBJ2-1 | TRBD2 | TRBV19 | CASSETSGSAFSSYNEQFF | TGTGCCAGTAGTGAGACTAGCGGGAGTGCCTTCAGCTCCTACAATGAGCAGTTCTTC
NA | TRBJ1-5 | TRBD1 | TRBV7-2 | CASSLGGTGGQPQHF | TGTGCCAGCAGCTTAGGGGGGACAGGCGGGCAGCCCCAGCATTTT
NA | TRBJ1-6 | NA | TRBV27 | CASSSQENNSPLHF | TGTGCCAGCAGTTCTCAGGAGAATAATTCACCCCTCCACTTT
once | TRBJ1-4 | NA | TRBV19 | CASSVRDPLGEKLFF | TGTGCCAGTAGCGTCCGGGACCCTCTAGGGGAAAAACTGTTTTTT
NA | TRBJ2-3 | NA | TRBV4-3 | CASSQDGGRGGTDTQYF | TGCGCCAGCAGCCAAGATGGGGGGCGAGGTGGCACAGATACGCAGTATTTT
NA | TRBJ2-7 | TRBD1 | TRBV7-8 | CASSPRTGVAEQYF | TGTGCCAGCAGCCCAAGGACAGGGGTGGCCGAGCAGTACTTC
few | TRBJ1-6 | NA | TRBV12-3/TRBV12-4 | CASSFQYNSPLHF | TGTGCCAGCAGTTTCCAATATAATTCACCCCTCCACTTT
few | TRBJ1-2 | NA | TRBV7-2 | CASSLGGNNYGYTF | TGTGCCAGCAGCTTAGGGGGGAATAACTATGGCTACACCTTC
NA | TRBJ1-5 | TRBD1 | TRBV18 | CASSKDRDGNQPQHF | TGTGCCAGCTCAAAGGACAGGGACGGCAATCAGCCCCAGCATTTT
NA | TRBJ1-5 | NA | TRBV6-1 | CASSEAGGNQPQHF | TGTGCCAGCAGTGAAGCGGGTGGCAATCAGCCCCAGCATTTT
NA | TRBJ2-3 | TRBD2 | TRBV5-1 | CASSLARRLGLAGGGDTQYF | TGCGCCAGCAGCTTGGCCCGCCGCTTGGGTCTAGCGGGAGGGGGAGATACGCAGTATTTT
NA | TRBJ2-7 | NA | TRBV5-6 | CASSSRGIKTYEQYF | TGTGCCAGCAGCTCCAGGGGAATCAAAACCTACGAGCAGTACTTC
once | TRBJ2-7 | TRBD1 | TRBV5-8 | CASSSGQGTHEQYF | TGTGCCAGCAGTTCCGGACAGGGTACCCACGAGCAGTACTTC
NA | TRBJ1-3 | NA | TRBV19 | CASIQDTLLYSGNTIYF | TGTGCCAGTATCCAGGACACCCTCCTTTACTCTGGAAACACCATATATTTT
NA | TRBJ1-3 | NA | TRBV6-5 | CASRPSGISGNTIYF | TGTGCCAGCAGGCCAAGCGGGATCTCTGGAAACACCATATATTTT
NA | TRBJ1-5 | TRBD1 | TRBV19 | CASSIEAGQYSNQPQHF | TGTGCCAGTAGTATAGAAGCGGGACAGTATAGCAATCAGCCCCAGCATTTT
NA | TRBJ2-1 | TRBD2 | TRBV4-1 | CASSQGGRALGEQFF | TGCGCCAGCAGCCAAGGCGGGAGGGCCCTCGGTGAGCAGTTCTTC
NA | TRBJ2-1 | NA | TRBV5-1 | CASSLVQVRNNEQFF | TGCGCCAGCAGCTTGGTTCAGGTGCGAAACAATGAGCAGTTCTTC
NA | TRBJ1-1 | TRBD1 | TRBV29-1 | CSVAGQGGTEAFF | TGCAGCGTGGCCGGACAGGGGGGCACTGAAGCTTTCTTT
NA | TRBJ2-7 | NA | TRBV27 | CASRSSRASYEQYF | TGTGCCAGCAGGAGTAGCCGGGCCTCCTACGAGCAGTACTTC
few | TRBJ2-1 | NA | TRBV7-2 | CASSFRESGEQFF | TGTGCCAGCAGCTTCCGGGAGTCGGGTGAGCAGTTCTTC
NA | TRBJ2-7 | TRBD1 | TRBV6-2/TRBV6-3 | CASSYRQGVTYEQYF | TGTGCCAGCAGTTACCGGCAGGGGGTAACTTACGAGCAGTACTTC
once | TRBJ2-2 | TRBD1 | TRBV20-1 | CSASRTGGMAGELFF | TGCAGTGCTAGTAGGACAGGGGGGATGGCCGGGGAGCTGTTTTTT
NA | TRBJ1-1 | NA | TRBV28 | CASSGHGRNTEAFF | TGTGCCAGCAGTGGACACGGAAGGAACACTGAAGCTTTCTTT
few | TRBJ2-7 | NA | TRBV6-5 | CASTAPKQYF | TGTGCCAGCACCGCCCCCAAGCAGTACTTC
NA | TRBJ2-5 | TRBD1 | TRBV11-2 | CASSLGNRGRETQYF | TGTGCCAGCAGCTTAGGTAACAGGGGAAGAGAGACCCAGTACTTC
NA | TRBJ2-2 | NA | TRBV11-2 | CASSGVDFSTGELFF | TGTGCCAGCAGCGGTGTGGATTTCAGCACCGGGGAGCTGTTTTTT
NA | TRBJ1-1 | NA | TRBV9 | CASSFRTDKASEAFF | TGTGCCAGCAGCTTTCGGACAGATAAAGCCAGTGAAGCTTTCTTT
NA | TRBJ1-2 | NA | TRBV6-2/TRBV6-3 | CASSRPGTDYGYTF | TGTGCCAGCAGTCGACCCGGGACCGACTATGGCTACACCTTC
NA | TRBJ2-3 | NA | TRBV12-3/TRBV12-4 | CASSPQTTDTQYF | TGTGCCAGCAGCCCGCAAACGACAGATACGCAGTATTTT
NA | TRBJ2-4 | NA | TRBV6-5 | CASSFSRGPRNIQYF | TGTGCCAGCAGTTTTAGCAGGGGCCCGCGGAACATTCAGTACTTC
once | TRBJ2-7 | NA | TRBV15 | CATSSAPHEQYF | TGTGCCACCAGCAGCGCACCTCACGAGCAGTACTTC
NA | TRBJ2-3 | NA | TRBV5-1 | CASSFGVPSTDTQYF | TGCGCCAGCAGCTTTGGGGTACCTAGCACAGATACGCAGTATTTT